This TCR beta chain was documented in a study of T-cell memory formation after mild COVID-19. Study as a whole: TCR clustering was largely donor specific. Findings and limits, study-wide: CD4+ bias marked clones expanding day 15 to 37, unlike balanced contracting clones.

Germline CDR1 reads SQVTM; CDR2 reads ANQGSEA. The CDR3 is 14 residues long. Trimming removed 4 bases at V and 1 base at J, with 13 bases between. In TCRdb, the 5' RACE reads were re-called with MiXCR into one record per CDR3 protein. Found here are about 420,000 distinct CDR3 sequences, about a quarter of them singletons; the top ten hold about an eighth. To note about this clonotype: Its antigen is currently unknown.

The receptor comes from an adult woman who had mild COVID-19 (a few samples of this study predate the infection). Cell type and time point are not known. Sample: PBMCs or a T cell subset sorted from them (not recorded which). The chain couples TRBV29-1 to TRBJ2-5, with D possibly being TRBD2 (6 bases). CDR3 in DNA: TGCAGCGTTGCTGGGGGGTACCCCCAAGAGACCCAGTACTTC. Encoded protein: CSVAGGYPQETQYF.